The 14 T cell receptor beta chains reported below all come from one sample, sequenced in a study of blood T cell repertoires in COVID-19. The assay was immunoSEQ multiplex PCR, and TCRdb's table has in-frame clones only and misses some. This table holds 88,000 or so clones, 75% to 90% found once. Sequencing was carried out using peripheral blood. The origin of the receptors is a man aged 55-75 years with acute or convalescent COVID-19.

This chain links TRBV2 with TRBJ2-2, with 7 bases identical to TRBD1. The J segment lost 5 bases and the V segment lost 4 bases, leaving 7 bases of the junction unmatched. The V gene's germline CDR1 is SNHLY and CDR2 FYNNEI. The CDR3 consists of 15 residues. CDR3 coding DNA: TGTGCCAGCAGTGGCCCCCCAGGGGGTACCGGGGAGCTGTTTTTT. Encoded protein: CASSGPPGGTGELFF.

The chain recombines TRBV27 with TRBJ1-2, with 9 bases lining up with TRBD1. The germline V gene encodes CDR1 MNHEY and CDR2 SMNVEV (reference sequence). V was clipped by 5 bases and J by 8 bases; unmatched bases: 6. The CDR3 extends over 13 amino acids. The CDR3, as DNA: TGTGCCAGCAGTCCGACAGGGGGGTTAGGCTACACCTTC. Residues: CASSPTGGLGYTF.

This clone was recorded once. This CDR3 is CASSLEARSRNTEAFF. The CDR3 nucleotides are TGTGCCAGCAGCTTAGAAGCGCGGTCGCGGAACACTGAAGCTTTCTTT. This chain uses TRBV7-2 with TRBJ1-1; D unresolved. CDR3 size: 16 residues. Germline V lookup: CDR1 SGHTA, CDR2 FQGNSA. V was shortened by 1 base and J by 1 base, with 13 bases between the two germline ends.

This CDR3 reads CASSLVLAGYTDTQYF. The DNA of the CDR3 is TGCGCCAGCAGCTTGGTACTAGCGGGGTACACAGATACGCAGTATTTT. The V call is TRBV5-1, the J call TRBJ2-3, with 10 bases fitting TRBD2. J gave up 2 bases and V 0 bases, and 3 bases lay outside the gene matches. Germline V gene lookup returns CDR1 SGHRS and CDR2 YFSETQ. This CDR3 is 16 amino acids long.

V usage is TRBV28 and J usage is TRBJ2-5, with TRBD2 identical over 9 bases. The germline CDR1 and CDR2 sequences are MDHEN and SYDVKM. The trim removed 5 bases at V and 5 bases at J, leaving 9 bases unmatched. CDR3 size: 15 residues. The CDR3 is CASSAVSGRMETQYF. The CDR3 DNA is TGTGCCAGCAGTGCGGTTAGCGGGAGAATGGAGACCCAGTACTTC.

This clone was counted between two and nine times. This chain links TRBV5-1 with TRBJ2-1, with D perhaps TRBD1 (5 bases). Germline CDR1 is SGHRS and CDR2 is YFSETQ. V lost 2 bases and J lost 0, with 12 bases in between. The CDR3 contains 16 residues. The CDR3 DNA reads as TGCGCCAGCAGCTTTAGTGCAGGGAACTCCTACAATGAGCAGTTCTTC. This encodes CASSFSAGNSYNEQFF.

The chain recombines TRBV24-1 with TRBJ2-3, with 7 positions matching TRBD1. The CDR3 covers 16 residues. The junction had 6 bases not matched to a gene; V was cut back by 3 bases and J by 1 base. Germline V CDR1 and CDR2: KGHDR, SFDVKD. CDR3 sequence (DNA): TGTGCCACCAGTGATCCGACAGGGCTCGGCACAGATACGCAGTATTTT. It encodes CATSDPTGLGTDTQYF.

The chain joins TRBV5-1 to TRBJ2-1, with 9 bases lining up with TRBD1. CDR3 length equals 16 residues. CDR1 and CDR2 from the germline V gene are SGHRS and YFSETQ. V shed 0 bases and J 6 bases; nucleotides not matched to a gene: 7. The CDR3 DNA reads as TGCGCCAGCAGCTTGGCCGGGACAGGGCATCCCAATGAGCAGTTCTTC. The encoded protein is CASSLAGTGHPNEQFF.

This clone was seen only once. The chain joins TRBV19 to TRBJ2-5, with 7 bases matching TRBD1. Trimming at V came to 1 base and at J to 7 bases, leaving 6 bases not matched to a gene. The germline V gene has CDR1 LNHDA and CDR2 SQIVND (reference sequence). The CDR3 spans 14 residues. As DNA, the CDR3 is TGTGCCAGTAGTATAGGACAGGGCCTGGGGACCCAGTACTTC. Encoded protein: CASSIGQGLGTQYF.

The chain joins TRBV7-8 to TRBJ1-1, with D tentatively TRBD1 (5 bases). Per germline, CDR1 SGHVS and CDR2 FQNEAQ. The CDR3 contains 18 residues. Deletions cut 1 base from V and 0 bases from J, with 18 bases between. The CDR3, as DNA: TGTGCCAGCAGCTTAGAAGGGGCGGCGGTCGCAATGAACACTGAAGCTTTCTTT. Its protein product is CASSLEGAAVAMNTEAFF.

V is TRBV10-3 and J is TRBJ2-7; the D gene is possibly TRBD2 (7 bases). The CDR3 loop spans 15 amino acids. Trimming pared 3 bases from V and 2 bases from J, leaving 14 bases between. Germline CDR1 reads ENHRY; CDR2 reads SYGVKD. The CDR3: CAISDGGRLAYEQYF. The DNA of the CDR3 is TGTGCCATCAGTGACGGGGGGCGCCTCGCCTACGAGCAGTACTTC.

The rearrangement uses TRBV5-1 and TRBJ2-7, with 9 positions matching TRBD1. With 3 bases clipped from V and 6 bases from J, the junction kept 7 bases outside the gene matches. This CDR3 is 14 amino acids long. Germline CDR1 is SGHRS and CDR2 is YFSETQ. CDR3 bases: TGCGCCAGCAGCTCGCCGGGACAGGGCTCCGAGCAGTACTTC. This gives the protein CASSSPGQGSEQYF.

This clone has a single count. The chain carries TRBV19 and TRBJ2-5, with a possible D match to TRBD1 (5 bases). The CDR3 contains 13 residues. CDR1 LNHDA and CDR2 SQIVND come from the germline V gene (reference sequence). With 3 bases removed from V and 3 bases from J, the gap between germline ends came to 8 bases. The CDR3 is CASSIDRKETQYF. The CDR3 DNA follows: TGTGCCAGTAGTATCGACAGAAAAGAGACCCAGTACTTC.

CDR3 residues: CASSLGGHGSDEQYF. CDR3 nucleotides: TGTGCCAGCAGCTTAGGGGGACATGGCTCGGACGAGCAGTACTTC. The chain links TRBV7-8 to TRBJ2-7; possible D gene TRBD1, 6 bases. Trimming removed 1 base from V and 5 bases from J, with 15 bases in between. The CDR3 covers 15 residues. Germline V gene data show CDR1 as SGHVS and CDR2 as FQNEAQ.